This T cell receptor (beta chain) was observed in a study of CD8+CD57+ T cells in acquired aplastic anemia. Genomic DNA, serving as template, underwent TCR beta VDJ and CDR3 profiling. Each CDR3 protein gets one entry after TCRdb re-called the reads with MiXCR. The sample holds 200,000 or so distinct CDR3 sequences, over 60% seen once. The CDR3 has 14 amino acids. Germline V CDR1 and CDR2: SEHNR, FQNEAQ (reference sequence). Trimming pared 5 bases from V and 7 bases from J, leaving 17 bases between. The source material was sorted CD4+, CD8+, or CD8+CD57+ T cells (not recorded which) from PBMCs. The chain recombines TRBV7-9 with TRBJ1-2; tentatively, D is TRBD1 (5 bases). The receptor was isolated from a human donor with severe aplastic anemia or a healthy control (not recorded which). The CDR3 spells CASSEPGFDCGYTF. As DNA, the CDR3 is TGTGCCAGCAGCGAGCCAGGGTTTGACTGTGGCTACACCTTC.